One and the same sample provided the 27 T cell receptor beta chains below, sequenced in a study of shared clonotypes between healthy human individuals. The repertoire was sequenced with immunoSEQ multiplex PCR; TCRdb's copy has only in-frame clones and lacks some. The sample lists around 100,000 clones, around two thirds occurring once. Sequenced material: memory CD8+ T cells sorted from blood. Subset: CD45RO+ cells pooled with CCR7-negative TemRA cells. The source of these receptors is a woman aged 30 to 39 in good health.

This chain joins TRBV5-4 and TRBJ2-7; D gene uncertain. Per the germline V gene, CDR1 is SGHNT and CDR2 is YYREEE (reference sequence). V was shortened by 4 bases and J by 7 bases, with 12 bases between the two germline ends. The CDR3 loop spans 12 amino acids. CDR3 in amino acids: CASSHAFGEQYF. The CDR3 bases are TGTGCCAGCAGCCACGCTTTCGGGGAGCAGTACTTC.

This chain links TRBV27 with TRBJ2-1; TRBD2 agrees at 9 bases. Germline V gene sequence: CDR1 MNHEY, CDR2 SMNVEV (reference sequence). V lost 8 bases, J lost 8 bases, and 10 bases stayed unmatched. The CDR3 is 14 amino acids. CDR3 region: CASSGLALPDEQFF. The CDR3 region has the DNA TGTGCCAGCTCTGGACTAGCGTTACCCGATGAGCAGTTCTTC.

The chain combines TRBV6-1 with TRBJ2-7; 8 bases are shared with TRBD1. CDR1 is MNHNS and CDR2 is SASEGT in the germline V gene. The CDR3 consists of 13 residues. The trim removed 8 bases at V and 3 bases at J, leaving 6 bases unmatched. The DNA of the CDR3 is TGTGCCAGCGGTCCCGACAGGGGCTACGAGCAGTACTTC. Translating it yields CASGPDRGYEQYF.

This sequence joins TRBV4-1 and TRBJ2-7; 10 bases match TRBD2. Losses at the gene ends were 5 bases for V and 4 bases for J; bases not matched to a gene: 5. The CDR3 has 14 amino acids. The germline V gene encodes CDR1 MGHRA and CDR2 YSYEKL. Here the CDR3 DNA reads TGCGCCAGCAGCTATTTAGCGGGAGGTTACGAGCAGTACTTC. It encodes CASSYLAGGYEQYF.

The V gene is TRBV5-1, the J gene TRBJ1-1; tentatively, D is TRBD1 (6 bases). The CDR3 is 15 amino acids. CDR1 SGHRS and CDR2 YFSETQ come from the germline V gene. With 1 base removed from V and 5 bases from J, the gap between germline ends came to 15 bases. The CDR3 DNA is TGCGCCAGCAGCTTGAGCAACAGGGATGGAACTGAAGCTTTCTTT. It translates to CASSLSNRDGTEAFF.

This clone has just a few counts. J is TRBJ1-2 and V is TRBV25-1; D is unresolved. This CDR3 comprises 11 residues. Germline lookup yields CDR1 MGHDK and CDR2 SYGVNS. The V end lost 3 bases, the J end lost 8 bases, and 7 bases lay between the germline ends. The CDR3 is CASSDDKGYTF. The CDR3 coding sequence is TGTGCCAGCAGTGATGACAAGGGCTACACCTTC.

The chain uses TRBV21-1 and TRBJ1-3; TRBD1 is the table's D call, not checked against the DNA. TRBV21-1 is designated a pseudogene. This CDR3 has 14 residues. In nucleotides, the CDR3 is TGTGCCAGCACCTTAACAGGGCTTGGAAACACCATATATTTT. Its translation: CASTLTGLGNTIYF.

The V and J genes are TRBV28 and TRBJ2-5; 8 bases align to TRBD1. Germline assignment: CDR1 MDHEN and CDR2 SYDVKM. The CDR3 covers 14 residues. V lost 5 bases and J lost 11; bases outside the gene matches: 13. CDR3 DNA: TGTGCCAGCAGTCCATGGACAGGGATATATGAGCAGTACTTC. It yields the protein CASSPWTGIYEQYF.

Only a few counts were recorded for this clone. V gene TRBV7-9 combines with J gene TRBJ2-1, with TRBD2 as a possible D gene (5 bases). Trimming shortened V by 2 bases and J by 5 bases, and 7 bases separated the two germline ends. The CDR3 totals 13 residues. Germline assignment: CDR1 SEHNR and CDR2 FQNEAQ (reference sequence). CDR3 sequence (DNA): TGTGCCAGCAGCTTAAGACTACACAATGAGCAGTTCTTC. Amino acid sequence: CASSLRLHNEQFF.

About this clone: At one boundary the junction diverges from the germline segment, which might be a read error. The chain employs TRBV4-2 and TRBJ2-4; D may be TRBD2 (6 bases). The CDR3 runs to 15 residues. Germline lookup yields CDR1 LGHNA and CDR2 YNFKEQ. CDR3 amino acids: CASRQGGEWKNIQYF. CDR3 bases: TGTGCCAGCAGACAAGGAGGGGAGTGGAAAAACATTCAGTACTTC.

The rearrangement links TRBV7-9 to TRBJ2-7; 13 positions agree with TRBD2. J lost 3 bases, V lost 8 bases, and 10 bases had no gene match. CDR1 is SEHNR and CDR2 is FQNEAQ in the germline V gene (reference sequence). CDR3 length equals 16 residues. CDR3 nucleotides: TGTGCCAGCGGAGGGACTAGCGGGATAGAACTCTACGAGCAGTACTTC. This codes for CASGGTSGIELYEQYF. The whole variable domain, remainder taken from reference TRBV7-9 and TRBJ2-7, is DTGVSQNPRHKITKRGQNVTFRCDPISEHNRLYWYRQTLGQGPEFLTYFQNEAQLEKSRLLSDRFSAERPKGSFSTLEIQRTEQGDSAMYLCASGGTSGIELYEQYFGPGTRLTVT.

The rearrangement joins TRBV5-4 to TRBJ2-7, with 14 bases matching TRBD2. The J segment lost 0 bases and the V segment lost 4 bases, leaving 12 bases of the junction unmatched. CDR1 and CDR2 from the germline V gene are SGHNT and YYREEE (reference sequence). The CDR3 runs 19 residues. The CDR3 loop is CASSLAETSGRVFSYEQYF. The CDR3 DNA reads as TGTGCCAGCAGCCTAGCGGAGACTAGCGGGAGGGTATTCTCCTACGAGCAGTACTTC.

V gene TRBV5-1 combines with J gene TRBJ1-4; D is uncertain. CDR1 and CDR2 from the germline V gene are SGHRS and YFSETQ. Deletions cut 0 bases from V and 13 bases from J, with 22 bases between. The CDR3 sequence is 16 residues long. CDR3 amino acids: CASSLAPGLHLGGLFF. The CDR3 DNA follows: TGCGCCAGCAGCTTGGCACCCGGGCTTCACCTAGGTGGACTGTTTTTT.

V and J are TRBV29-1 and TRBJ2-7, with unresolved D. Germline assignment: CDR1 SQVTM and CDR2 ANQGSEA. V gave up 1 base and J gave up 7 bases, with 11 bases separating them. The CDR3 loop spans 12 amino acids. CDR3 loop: CSVEGGTAEQYF. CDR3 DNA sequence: TGCAGCGTTGAAGGAGGTACAGCTGAGCAGTACTTC.

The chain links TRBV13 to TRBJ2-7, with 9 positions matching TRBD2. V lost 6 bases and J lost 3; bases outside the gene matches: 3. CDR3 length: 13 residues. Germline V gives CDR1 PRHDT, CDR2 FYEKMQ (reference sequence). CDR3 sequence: CASRTSGYYEQYF. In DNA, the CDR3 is TGTGCCAGCAGGACTAGCGGTTACTACGAGCAGTACTTC.

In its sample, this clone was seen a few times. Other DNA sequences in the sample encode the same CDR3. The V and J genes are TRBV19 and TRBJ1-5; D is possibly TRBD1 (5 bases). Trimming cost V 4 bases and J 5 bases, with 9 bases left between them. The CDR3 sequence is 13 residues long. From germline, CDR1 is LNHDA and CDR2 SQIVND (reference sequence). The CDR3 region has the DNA TGTGCCAGTAGTAGGACGGGGGATCAGCCCCAGCATTTT. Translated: CASSRTGDQPQHF.

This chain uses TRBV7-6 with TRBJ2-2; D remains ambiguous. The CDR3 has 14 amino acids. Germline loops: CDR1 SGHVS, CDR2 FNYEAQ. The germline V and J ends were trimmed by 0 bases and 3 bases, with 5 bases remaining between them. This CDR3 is CASSLAPDTGELFF. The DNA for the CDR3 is TGTGCCAGCAGCTTAGCGCCGGACACCGGGGAGCTGTTTTTT.

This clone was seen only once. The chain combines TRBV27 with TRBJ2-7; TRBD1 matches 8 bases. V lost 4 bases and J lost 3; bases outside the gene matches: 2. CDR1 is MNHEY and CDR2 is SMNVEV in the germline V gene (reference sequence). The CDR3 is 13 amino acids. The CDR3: CASSWTGNYEQYF. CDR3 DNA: TGTGCCAGCAGTTGGACAGGGAACTACGAGCAGTACTTC.

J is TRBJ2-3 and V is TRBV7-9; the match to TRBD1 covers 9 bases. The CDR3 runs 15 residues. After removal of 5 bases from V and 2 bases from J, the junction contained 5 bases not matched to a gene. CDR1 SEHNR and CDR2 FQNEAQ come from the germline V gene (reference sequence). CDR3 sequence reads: CASSPGQGDTDTQYF. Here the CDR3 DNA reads TGTGCCAGCAGCCCGGGACAGGGAGACACAGATACGCAGTATTTT.

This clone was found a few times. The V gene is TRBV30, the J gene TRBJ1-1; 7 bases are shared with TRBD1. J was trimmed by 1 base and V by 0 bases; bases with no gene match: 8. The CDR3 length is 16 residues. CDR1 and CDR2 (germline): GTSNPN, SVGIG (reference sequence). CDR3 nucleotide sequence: TGTGCCTGGAGTGTATCTCGGACAGGCCGGAACACTGAAGCTTTCTTT. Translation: CAWSVSRTGRNTEAFF.

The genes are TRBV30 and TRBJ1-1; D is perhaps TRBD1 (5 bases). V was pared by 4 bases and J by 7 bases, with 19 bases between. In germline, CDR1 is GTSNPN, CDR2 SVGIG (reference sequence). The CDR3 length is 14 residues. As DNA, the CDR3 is TGTGCCTGGAAGGCCGGGCGGACAAGGAGTGAAGCTTTCTTT. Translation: CAWKAGRTRSEAFF.

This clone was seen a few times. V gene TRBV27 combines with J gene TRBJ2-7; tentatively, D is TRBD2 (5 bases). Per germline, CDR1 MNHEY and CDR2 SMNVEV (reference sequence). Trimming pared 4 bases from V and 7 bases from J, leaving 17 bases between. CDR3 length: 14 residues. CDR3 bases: TGTGCCAGCAGTTGGACTGCACGTAGCAAGGAGCAGTACTTC. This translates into CASSWTARSKEQYF.

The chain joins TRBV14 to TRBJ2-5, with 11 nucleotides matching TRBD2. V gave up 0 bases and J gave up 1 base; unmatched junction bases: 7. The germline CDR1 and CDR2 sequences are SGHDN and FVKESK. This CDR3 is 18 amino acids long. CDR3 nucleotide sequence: TGTGCCAGCAGCCAAGAGGGGGGACTAGCGGAGCTCCAAGAGACCCAGTACTTC. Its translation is CASSQEGGLAELQETQYF.

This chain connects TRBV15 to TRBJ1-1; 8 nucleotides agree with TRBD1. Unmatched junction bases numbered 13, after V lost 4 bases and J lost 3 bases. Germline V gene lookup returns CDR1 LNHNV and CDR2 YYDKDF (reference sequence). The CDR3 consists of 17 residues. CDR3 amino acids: CATSTLGQGRQDTEAFF. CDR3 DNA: TGTGCCACCAGCACCCTCGGACAGGGAAGGCAGGACACTGAAGCTTTCTTT.

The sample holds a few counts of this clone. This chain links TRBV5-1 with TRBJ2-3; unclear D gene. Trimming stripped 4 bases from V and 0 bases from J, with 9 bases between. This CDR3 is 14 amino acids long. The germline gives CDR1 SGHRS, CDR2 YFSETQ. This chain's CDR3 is CASSPGPSTDTQYF. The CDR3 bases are TGCGCCAGCAGCCCTGGACCAAGCACAGATACGCAGTATTTT.

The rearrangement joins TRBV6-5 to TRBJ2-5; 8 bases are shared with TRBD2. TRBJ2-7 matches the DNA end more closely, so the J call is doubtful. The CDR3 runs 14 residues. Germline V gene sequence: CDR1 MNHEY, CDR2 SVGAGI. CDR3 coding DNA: TGTGCCAGCAGTCTTGGACTAGCAGATTACGAGCAGTACTTC. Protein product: CASSLGLADYEQYF.

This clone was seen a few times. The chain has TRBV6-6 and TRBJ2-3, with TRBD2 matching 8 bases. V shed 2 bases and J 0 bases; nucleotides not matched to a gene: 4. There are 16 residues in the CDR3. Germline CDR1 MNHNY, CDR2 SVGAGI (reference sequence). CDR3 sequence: CASSYPSGPSTDTQYF. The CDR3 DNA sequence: TGTGCCAGCAGTTACCCTAGCGGGCCTAGCACAGATACGCAGTATTTT.